This TCR beta chain came from a study of blood T cell repertoires in COVID-19. About the research overall: The study drew acute and convalescent COVID-19 samples from the United States, Italy and Spain. Sample material is recorded as cDNA or gDNA derived from T cells, B-cell-depleted T cells, or PBMCs.

This clone was seen a few times. After removal of 8 bases from V and 3 bases from J, the junction contained 13 bases not matched to a gene. The CDR3 has 15 amino acids. Germline V lookup: CDR1 GTSNPN, CDR2 SVGIG (reference sequence). Sequenced by immunoSEQ multiplex PCR; TCRdb stores in-frame clones only, minus some. The data show about 69,000 clones, around 79% seen once. The chain couples TRBV30 to TRBJ1-2; 9 bases map to TRBD1. Sequencing was done on a sample of peripheral blood. The clonotype originates from a man aged 55 to 70 with acute or convalescent COVID-19. The CDR3 reads CARGGETGGDYGYTF. DNA of the CDR3: TGTGCCCGAGGAGGAGAGACAGGGGGAGACTATGGCTACACCTTC.